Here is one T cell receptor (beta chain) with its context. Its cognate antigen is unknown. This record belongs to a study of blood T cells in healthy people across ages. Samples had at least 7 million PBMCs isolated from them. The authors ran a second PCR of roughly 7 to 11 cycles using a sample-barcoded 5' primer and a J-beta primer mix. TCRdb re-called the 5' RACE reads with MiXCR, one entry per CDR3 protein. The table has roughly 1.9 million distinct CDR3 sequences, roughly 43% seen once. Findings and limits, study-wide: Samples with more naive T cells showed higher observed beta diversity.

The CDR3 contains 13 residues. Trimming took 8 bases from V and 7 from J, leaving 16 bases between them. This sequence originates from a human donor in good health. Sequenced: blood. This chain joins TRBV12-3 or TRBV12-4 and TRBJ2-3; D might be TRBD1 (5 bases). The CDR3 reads CASAKGVGNTQYF. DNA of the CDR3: TGTGCCAGCGCGAAAGGGGTAGGTAATACGCAGTATTTT.